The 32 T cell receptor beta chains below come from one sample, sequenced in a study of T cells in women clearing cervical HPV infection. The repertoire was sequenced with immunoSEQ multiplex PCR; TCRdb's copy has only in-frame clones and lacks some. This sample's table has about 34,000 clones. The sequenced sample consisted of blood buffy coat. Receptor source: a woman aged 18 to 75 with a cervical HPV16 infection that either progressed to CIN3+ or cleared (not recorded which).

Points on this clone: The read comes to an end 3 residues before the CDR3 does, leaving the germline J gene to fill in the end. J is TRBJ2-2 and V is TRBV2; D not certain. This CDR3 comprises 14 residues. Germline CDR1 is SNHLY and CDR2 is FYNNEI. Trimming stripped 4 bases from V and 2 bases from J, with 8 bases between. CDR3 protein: CASSGNSNTGELFF. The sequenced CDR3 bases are TGTGCCAGCAGTGGGAACAGCAACACCGGGGAG.

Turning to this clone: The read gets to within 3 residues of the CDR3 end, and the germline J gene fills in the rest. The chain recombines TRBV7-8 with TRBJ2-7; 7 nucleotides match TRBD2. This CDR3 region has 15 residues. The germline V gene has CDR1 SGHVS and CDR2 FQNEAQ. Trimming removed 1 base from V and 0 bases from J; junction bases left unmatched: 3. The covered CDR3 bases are TGTGCCAGCAGCTTAGAAGCGGGGAGCTCCTACGAG. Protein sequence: CASSLEAGSSYE. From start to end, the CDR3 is CASSLEAGSSYEQYF.

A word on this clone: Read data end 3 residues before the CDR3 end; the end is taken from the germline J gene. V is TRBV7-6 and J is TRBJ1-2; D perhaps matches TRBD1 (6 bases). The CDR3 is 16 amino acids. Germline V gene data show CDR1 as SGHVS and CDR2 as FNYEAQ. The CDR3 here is CASSPRGGVGDNDYTF. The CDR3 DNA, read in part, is TGTGCCAGCAGCCCCCGGGGAGGAGTTGGGGACAATGAC. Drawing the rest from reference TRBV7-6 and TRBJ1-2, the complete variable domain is GAGVSQSPRYKVTKRGQDVALRCDPISGHVSLYWYRQALGQGPEFLTYFNYEAQQDKSGLPNDRFSAERPEGSISTLTIQRTEQRDSAMYRCASSPRGGVGDNDYTFGSGTRLTVV.

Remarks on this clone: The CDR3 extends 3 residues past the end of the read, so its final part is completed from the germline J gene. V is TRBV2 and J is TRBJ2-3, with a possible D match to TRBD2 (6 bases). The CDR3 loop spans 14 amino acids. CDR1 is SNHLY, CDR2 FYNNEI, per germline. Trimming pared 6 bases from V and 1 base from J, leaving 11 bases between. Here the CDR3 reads CASREGLGTDTQYF. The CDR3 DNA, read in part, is TGTGCCAGCAGGGAGGGACTTGGCACAGATACG.

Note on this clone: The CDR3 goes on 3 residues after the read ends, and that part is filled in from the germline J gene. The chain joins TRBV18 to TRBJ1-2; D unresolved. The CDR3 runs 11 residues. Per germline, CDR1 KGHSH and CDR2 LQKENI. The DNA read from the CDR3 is TGTGCCAGCTTCTTTCCCCCACTC. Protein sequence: CASFFPPL. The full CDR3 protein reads CASFFPPLYTF.

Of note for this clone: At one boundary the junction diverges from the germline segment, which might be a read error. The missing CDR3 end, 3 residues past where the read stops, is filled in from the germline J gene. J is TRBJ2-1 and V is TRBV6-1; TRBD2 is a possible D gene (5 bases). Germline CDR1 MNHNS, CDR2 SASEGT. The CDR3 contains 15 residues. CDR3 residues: CASREGGLFYNEQFF. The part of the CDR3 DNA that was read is TGTGCCAGCAGAGAAGGTGGACTCTTTTACAATGAG.

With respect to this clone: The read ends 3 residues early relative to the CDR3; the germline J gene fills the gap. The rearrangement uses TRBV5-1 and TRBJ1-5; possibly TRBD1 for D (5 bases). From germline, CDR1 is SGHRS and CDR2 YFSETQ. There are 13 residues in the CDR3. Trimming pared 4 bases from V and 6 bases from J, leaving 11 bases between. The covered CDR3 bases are TGCGCCAGCAGCCCGGCCGGGGGTCAGCCC. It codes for CASSPAGGQP. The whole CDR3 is CASSPAGGQPQHF.

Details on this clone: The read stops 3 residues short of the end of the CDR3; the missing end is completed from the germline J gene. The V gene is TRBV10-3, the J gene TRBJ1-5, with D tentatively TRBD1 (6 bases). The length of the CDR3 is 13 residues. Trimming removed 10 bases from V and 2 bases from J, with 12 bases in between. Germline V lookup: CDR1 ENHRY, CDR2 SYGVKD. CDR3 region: CATQGWGNQPQHF. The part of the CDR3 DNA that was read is TGTGCCACACAGGGATGGGGCAATCAGCCC.

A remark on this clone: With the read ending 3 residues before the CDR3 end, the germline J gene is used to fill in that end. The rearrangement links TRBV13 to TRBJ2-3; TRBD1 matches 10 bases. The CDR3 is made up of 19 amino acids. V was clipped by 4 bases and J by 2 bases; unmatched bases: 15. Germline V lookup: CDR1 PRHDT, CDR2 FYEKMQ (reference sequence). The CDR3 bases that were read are TGTGCCAGCAGCTCCCGCCCGGGACAGGGGAATCGACTCACAGATACG. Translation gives CASSSRPGQGNRLTDT. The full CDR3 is CASSSRPGQGNRLTDTQYF. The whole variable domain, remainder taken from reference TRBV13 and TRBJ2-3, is AAGVIQSPRHLIKEKRETATLKCYPIPRHDTVYWYQQGPGQDPQFLISFYEKMQSDKGSIPDRFSAQQFSDYHSELNMSSLELGDSALYFCASSSRPGQGNRLTDTQYFGPGTRLTVL.

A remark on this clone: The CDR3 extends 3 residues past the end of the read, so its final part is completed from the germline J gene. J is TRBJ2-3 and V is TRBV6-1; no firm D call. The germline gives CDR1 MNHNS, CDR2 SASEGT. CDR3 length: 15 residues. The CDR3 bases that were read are TGTGCCAGCAGTGAACCGGTCGGTGATCAAGAGACG. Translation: CASSEPVGDQET. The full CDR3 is CASSEPVGDQETQYF.

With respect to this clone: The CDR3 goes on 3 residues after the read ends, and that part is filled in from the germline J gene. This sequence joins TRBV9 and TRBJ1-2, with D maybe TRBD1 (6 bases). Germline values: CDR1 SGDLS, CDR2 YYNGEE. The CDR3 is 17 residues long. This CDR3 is CASSSPMGAEQFRGYTF. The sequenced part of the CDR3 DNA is TGTGCCAGCAGCTCCCCGATGGGGGCGGAACAGTTTCGCGGC.

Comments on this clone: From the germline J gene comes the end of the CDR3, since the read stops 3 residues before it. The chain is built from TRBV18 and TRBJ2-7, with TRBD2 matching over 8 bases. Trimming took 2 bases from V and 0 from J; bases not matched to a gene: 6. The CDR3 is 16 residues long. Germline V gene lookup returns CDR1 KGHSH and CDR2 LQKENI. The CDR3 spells CASSPLGAGASYEQYF. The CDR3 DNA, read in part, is TGTGCCAGCTCACCATTAGGAGCGGGGGCCTCCTACGAG.

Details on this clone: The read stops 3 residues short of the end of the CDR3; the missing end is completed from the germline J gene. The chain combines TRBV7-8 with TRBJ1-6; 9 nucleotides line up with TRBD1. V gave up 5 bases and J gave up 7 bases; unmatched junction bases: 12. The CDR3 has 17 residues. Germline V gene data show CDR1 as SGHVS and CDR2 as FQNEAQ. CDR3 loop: CASSTRQGGPENSPLHF. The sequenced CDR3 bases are TGTGCCAGCAGCACTCGACAGGGGGGCCCGGAGAATTCACCC. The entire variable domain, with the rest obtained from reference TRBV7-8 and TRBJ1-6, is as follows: GAGVSQSPRYKVAKRGQDVALRCDPISGHVSLFWYQQALGQGPEFLTYFQNEAQLDKSGLPSDRFFAERPEGSVSTLKIQRTQQEDSAVYLCASSTRQGGPENSPLHFGNGTRLTVT.

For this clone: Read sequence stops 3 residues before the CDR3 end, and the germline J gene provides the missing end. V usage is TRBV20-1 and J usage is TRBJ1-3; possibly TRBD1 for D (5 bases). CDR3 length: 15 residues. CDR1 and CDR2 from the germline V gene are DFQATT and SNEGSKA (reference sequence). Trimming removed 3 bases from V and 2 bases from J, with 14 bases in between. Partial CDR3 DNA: TGCAGTGCTAGTTTTGGGGCCAGGGCTGGAAACACC. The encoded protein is CSASFGARAGNT. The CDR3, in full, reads CSASFGARAGNTIYF.

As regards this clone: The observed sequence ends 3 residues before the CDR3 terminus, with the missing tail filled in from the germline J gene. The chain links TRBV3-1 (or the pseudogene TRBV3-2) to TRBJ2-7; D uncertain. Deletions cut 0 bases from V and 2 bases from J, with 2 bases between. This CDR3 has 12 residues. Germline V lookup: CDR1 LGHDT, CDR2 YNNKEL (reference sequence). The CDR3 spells CASSQDTYEQYF. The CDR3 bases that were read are TGTGCCAGCAGCCAAGACACCTACGAG.

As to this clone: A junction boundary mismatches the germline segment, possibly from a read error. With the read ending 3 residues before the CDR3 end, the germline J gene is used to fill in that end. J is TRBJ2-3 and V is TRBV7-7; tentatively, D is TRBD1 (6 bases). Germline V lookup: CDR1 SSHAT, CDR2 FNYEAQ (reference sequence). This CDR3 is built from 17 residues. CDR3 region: CASSLVNRTAPDQPQYF. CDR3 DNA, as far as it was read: TGTGCTAGCAGCTTGGTCAATAGGACAGCCCCCGATCAGCCG.

CDR3 loop: CASSVLDRQETQYF. The part of the CDR3 DNA that was read is TGCGCCAGCAGTGTTCTCGACAGGCAAGAGACC. V and J are TRBV5-1 and TRBJ2-5, with D possibly matching TRBD1 (6 bases). Sequencing ends 3 residues short of the CDR3 end; the germline J gene provides the rest. Trimming took 5 bases from V and 2 from J, leaving 13 bases between them. Germline CDR1 reads SGHRS; CDR2 reads YFSETQ. The CDR3 spans 14 residues.

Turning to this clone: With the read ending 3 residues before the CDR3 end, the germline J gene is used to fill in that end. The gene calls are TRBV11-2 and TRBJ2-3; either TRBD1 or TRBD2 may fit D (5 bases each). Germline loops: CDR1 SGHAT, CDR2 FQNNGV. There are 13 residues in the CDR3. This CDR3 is CASSLEGQGAQYF. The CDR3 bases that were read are TGTGCCAGCAGCTTAGAGGGGCAGGGAGCG.

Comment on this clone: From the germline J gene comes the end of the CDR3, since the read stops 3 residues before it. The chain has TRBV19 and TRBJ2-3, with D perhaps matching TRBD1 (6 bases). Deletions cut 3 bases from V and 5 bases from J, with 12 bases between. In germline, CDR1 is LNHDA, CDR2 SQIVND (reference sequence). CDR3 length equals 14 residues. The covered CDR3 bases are TGTGCCAGTAGTATTGGGGGCCGGGGAGATACG. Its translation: CASSIGGRGDT. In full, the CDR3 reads CASSIGGRGDTQYF.

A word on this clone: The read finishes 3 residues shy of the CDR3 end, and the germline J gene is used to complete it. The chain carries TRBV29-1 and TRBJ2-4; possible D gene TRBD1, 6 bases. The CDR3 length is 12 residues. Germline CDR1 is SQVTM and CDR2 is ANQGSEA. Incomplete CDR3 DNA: TGCAGCTCATATACAGGGTTCTCTGGT. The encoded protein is CSSYTGFSG. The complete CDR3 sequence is CSSYTGFSGQYF.

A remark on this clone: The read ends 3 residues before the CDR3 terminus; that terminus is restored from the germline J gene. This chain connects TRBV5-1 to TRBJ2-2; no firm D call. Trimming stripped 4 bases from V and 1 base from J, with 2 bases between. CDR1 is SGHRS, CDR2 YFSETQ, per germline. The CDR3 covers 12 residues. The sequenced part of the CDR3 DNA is TGCGCCAGCAGCCTGAACACCGGGGAG. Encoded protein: CASSLNTGE. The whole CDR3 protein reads CASSLNTGELFF.

The CDR3 is CSVETAGANVLTF. The DNA read from the CDR3 is TGCAGCGTTGAAACGGCTGGGGCCAACGTC. The gene calls are TRBV29-1 and TRBJ2-6; D unclear. Read coverage stops 3 residues before the CDR3 terminus; the germline J gene supplies the remainder. The V gene's germline CDR1 is SQVTM and CDR2 ANQGSEA. CDR3 length equals 13 residues. Trimming removed 2 bases from V and 2 bases from J, with 4 bases in between.

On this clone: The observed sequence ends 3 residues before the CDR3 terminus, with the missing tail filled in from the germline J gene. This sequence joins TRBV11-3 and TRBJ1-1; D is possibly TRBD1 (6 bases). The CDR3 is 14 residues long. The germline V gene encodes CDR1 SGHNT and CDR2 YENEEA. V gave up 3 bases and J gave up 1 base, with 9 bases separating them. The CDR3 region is CASSLAGENTEAFF. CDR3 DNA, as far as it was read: TGTGCCAGCAGCTTGGCAGGGGAGAACACTGAA.

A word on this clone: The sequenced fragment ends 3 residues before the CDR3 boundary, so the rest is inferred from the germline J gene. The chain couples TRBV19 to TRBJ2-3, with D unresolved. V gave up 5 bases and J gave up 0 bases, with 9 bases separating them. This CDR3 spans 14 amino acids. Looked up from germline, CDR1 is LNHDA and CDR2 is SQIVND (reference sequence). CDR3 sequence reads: CASSLMTSTDTQYF. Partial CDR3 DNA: TGTGCCAGTAGTTTAATGACTAGCACAGATACG.

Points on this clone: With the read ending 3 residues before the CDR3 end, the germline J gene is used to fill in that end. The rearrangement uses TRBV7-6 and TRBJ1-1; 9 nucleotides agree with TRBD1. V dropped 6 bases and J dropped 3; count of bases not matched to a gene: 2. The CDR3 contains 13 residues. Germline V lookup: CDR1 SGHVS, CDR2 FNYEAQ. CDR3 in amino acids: CASRGQGYTEAFF. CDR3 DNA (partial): TGTGCCAGCAGAGGACAGGGGTACACTGAA.

CDR3 DNA, as far as it was read: TGCAGCGTTGCGGTTGTCCCCTATGGT. Translation gives CSVAVVPYG. The full-length CDR3 reads as CSVAVVPYGQYF. The chain carries TRBV29-1 and TRBJ2-4; D uncertain. The read terminates 3 residues ahead of where the CDR3 ends, so the germline J gene completes it. The CDR3 is 12 amino acids. In germline, CDR1 is SQVTM, CDR2 ANQGSEA.

CDR3 bases read: TGTGCCAGCGCTGGGGAACTCCTGGCAGGGATGAACACTGAA. This gives the protein CASAGELLAGMNTE. In full, the CDR3 is CASAGELLAGMNTEAFF. J is TRBJ1-1 and V is TRBV2, with a tentative D call TRBD1 (5 bases). The read finishes 3 residues shy of the CDR3 end, and the germline J gene is used to complete it. V shed 8 bases and J shed 0 bases, with 22 bases lying between them. The length of the CDR3 is 17 residues. The germline V gene has CDR1 SNHLY and CDR2 FYNNEI.

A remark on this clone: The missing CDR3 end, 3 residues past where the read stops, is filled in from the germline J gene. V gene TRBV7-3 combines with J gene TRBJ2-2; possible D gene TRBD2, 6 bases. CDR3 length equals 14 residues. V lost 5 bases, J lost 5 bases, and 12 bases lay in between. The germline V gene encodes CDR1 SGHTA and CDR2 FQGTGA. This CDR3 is CASSPGLQTGELFF. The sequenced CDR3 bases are TGTGCCAGCAGCCCGGGACTCCAGACCGGGGAG.

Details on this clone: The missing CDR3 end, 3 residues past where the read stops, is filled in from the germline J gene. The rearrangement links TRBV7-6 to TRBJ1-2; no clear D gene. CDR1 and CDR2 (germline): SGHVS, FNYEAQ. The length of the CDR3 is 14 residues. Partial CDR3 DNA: TGTGCCAGCAGCTCAACACCTAGCTCCTACGAC. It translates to CASSSTPSSYD. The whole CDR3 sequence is CASSSTPSSYDYTF.

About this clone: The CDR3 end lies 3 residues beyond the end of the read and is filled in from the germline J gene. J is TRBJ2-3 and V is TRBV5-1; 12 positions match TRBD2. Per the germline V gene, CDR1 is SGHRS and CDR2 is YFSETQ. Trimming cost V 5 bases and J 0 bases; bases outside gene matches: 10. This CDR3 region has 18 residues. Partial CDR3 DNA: TGCGCCAGCAGTTATGGACTAGCGGGGCCACCTAGCACAGATACG. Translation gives CASSYGLAGPPSTDT. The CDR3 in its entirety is CASSYGLAGPPSTDTQYF.

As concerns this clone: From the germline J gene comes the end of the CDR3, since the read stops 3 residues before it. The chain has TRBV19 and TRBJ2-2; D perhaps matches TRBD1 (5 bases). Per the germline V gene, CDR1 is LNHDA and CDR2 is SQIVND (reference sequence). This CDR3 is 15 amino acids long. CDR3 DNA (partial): TGTGCCAGTAGTATCGACAGATTCTATAATTCACCG. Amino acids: CASSIDRFYNSP. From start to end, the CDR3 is CASSIDRFYNSPLFF. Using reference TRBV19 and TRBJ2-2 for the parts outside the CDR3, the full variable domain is DGGITQSPKYLFRKEGQNVTLSCEQNLNHDAMYWYRQDPGQGLRLIYYSQIVNDFQKGDIAEGYSVSREKKESFPLTVTSAQKNPTAFYLCASSIDRFYNSPLFFGEGSRLTVL.

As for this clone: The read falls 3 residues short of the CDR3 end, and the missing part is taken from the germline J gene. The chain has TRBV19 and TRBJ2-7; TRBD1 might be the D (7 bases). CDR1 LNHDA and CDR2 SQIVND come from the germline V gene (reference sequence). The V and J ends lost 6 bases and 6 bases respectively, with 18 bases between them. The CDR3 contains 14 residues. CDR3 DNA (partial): TGTGCCAGTAGACCCCAGGGGGGTTTTGCCGAG. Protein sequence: CASRPQGGFAE. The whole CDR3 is CASRPQGGFAEQYF.